This T cell receptor beta chain was sequenced in a study of shared T cell receptors in the human thymus. Some clones are missing from TCRdb's copy, which holds only in-frame ones; the method was immunoSEQ multiplex PCR. The sample shows approximately 68,000 clones, about 95% of them seen only once. The sample was thymocytes. The receptor was isolated from a human donor.

CDR3 region: CASSSRTRNTDTQYF. CDR3 coding DNA: TGTGCCAGTAGTAGTCGGACTAGAAATACAGATACGCAGTATTTT. V and J are TRBV19 and TRBJ2-3; the match to TRBD2 covers 7 bases. V lost 4 bases and J lost 3; bases outside the gene matches: 7. Germline V gene lookup returns CDR1 LNHDA and CDR2 SQIVND (reference sequence). The CDR3 is 15 residues long.